This T cell receptor (beta chain) was recorded in a study of blood T cells in healthy people across ages. The germline gives CDR1 LNHNV, CDR2 YYDKDF (reference sequence). The CDR3 consists of 14 residues. Trimming stripped 6 bases from V and 5 bases from J, with 16 bases between. A second roughly 7 to 11 cycle PCR used barcoded and J-beta primers. TCRdb analysed the 5' RACE reads with MiXCR anew, one entry per CDR3 protein. In the table there are 1.5 million to 1.8 million distinct CDR3 sequences, about 42% of which are singletons. Only a few counts were recorded for this clonotype. The origin of this receptor is a young woman in good health. Material: blood. The chain employs TRBV15 and TRBJ1-2; D perhaps matches TRBD1 (6 bases). CDR3 nucleotides: TGTGCCACCAGGCGGGACACCACTGTATATGGCTACACCTTC. Amino acids: CATRRDTTVYGYTF. The variable domain in full, with the rest retrieved from reference TRBV15 and TRBJ1-2, is DAMVIQNPRYQVTQFGKPVTLSCSQTLNHNVMYWYQQKSSQAPKLLFHYYDKDFNNEADTPDNFQSRRPNTSFCFLDIRSPGLGDTAMYLCATRRDTTVYGYTFGSGTRLTVV.